This T cell receptor (beta chain) is drawn from a study of cytomegalovirus exposure and HLA in healthy donors. Study-level points and caveats: An analysis that was carried out later associated some 17,000 TCR beta sequences with HLA alleles at 0.05 false discovery rate. It was reportedly the case that the classifier diagnosed cytomegalovirus status with high specificity and sensitivity.

The CDR3 runs 14 residues. V was clipped by 5 bases and J by 2 bases, with 13 bases between them. Germline V gene sequence: CDR1 SGHVS, CDR2 FNYEAQ. This clone was seen only once. What it binds is unknown. Donors counted as nominally healthy when sampled, yet unrecorded immune exposures were likely. Primers for the PCR totalled 60 Vbeta and 13 Jbeta. Repertoires were generated with immunoSEQ multiplex PCR, while TCRdb's copy carries only in-frame clones and drops some. The table has about 100,000 clones, around 74% seen once. V usage is TRBV7-6 and J usage is TRBJ2-7, with a weak D call TRBD1 (5 bases). Material for sequencing was PBMCs. This TCR came from a man in his forties in good health and CMV-seropositive. The CDR3, as DNA: TGTGCCAGCAGCCTCGGACATTCTCCCTACGAGCAGTACTTC. Amino acid sequence: CASSLGHSPYEQYF.